This T cell receptor beta chain was recovered during a study of blood T cell repertoires in COVID-19. Study summary: Collection of acute and convalescent COVID-19 samples took place in the United States, Italy and Spain. Sources were T cells, B-cell-depleted T cells, or PBMCs; the material itself was cDNA or gDNA.

This CDR3 is 16 amino acids long. Germline V gene lookup returns CDR1 MNHNY and CDR2 SVGAGI (reference sequence). The V end lost 5 bases, the J end lost 7 bases, and 21 bases lay between the germline ends. Assay used: immunoSEQ multiplex PCR; TCRdb lists only in-frame clones, some missing. Here the sample spans a few hundred thousand clones, 81% being singletons. The J gene is TRBJ2-1, the V gene TRBV6-6; TRBD1 is a possible D gene (7 bases). The material sequenced was peripheral blood. The TCR comes from a human donor with acute or convalescent COVID-19. The donor label of this sample is uncertain. CDR3 in amino acids: CASSPRDSTSGNEQFF. In DNA, the CDR3 is TGTGCCAGCAGTCCGCGGGACAGTACCTCTGGGAATGAGCAGTTCTTC.